This T cell receptor beta chain was sequenced for a study of Graves' ophthalmopathy and Graves' hyperthyroidism. Study-level points and caveats: Blood also held most thyroid clonotypes expanded above 0.001 frequency.

The germline V gene has CDR1 MRHNA and CDR2 SNTAGT. The CDR3 sequence is 13 residues long. Trimming pared 3 bases from V and 3 bases from J, leaving 9 bases between. This clonotype was detected ten times or more. What it recognizes is unknown. Researchers took RNA transcripts and amplified TCR beta CDR3 regions from them. An opening RT-PCR round employed HTBI primers and preceded a second-round multiplex PCR. Via MiXCR, TCRdb re-called the multiplex PCR reads, giving one row per CDR3 protein. Counted here are about 740,000 distinct CDR3 sequences, around 40% occurring once; the ten biggest clones make up less than 55%.

This receptor was identified in an adult man with Graves' ophthalmopathy. Sequenced: peripheral blood. The chain joins TRBV6-4 to TRBJ2-7; no firm D call. The CDR3 bases are TGTGCCAGCAGTGAGACCAGCAACTACGAGCAGTACTTC. It yields the protein CASSETSNYEQYF.